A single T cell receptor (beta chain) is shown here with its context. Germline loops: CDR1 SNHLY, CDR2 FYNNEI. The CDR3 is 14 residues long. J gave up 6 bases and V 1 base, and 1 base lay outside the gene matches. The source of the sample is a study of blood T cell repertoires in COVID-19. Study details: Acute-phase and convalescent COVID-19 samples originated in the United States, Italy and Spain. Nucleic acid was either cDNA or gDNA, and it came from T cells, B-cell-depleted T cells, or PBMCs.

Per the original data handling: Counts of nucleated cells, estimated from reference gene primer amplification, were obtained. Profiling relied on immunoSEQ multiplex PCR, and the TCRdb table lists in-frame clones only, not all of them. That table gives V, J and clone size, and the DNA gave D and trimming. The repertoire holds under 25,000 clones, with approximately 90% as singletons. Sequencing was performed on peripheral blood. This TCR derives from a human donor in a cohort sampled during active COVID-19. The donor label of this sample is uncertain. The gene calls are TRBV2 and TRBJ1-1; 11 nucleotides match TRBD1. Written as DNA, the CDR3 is TGTGCCAGCAGTGAAGTGGGACAGGGGGCTGAAGCTTTCTTT. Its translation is CASSEVGQGAEAFF.